A single sample gave rise to the 7 T cell receptor beta chains below, sequenced in a study of blood T cell repertoires in COVID-19. Produced via immunoSEQ multiplex PCR; TCRdb's table is partial and in-frame only. The table shows 60,000 to 85,000 clones, with 70% to 90% occurring only once. Material: peripheral blood. The receptors were gathered from a man between 60 and 70 years old with COVID-19, enrolled during active disease.

The chain combines TRBV9 with TRBJ2-7; the match to TRBD2 covers 8 bases. J lost 6 bases, V lost 7 bases, and 9 bases had no gene match. This CDR3 has 13 residues. The germline V gene encodes CDR1 SGDLS and CDR2 YYNGEE. CDR3 loop: CASRPKAGVEQYF. CDR3 DNA: TGTGCCAGCCGCCCAAAAGCGGGAGTCGAGCAGTACTTC.

The V and J genes are TRBV6-1 and TRBJ2-7; 8 nucleotides align to TRBD1. Germline CDR1 and CDR2: MNHNS and SASEGT. V was pared by 3 bases and J by 1 base, with 5 bases of the junction left unmatched. The CDR3 length is 15 residues. CDR3 residues: CASSDGTGGSYEQYF. CDR3 bases: TGTGCCAGCAGTGACGGGACAGGAGGGTCCTACGAGCAGTACTTC.

This chain uses TRBV7-9 with TRBJ1-5, with D possibly matching TRBD1 (5 bases). Germline loops: CDR1 SEHNR, CDR2 FQNEAQ (reference sequence). The length of the CDR3 is 16 residues. The ends were cut back, 1 base at V and 2 bases at J, with 12 bases in the middle. The CDR3: CASSLEAGLGNQPQHF. DNA for the CDR3: TGTGCCAGCAGCTTAGAGGCAGGGTTGGGCAATCAGCCCCAGCATTTT.

This chain uses TRBV9 with TRBJ2-3; 8 bases are shared with TRBD2. There are 16 residues in the CDR3. Germline V gene sequence: CDR1 SGDLS, CDR2 YYNGEE. V lost 0 bases, J lost 3 bases, and 6 bases stayed unmatched. The CDR3 DNA is TGTGCCAGCAGCGTAGTCGCAGCGGGAGTTACAGATACGCAGTATTTT. Translation gives CASSVVAAGVTDTQYF.

V usage is TRBV7-3 and J usage is TRBJ2-7; 13 bases fit TRBD2. CDR1 is SGHTA and CDR2 is FQGTGA in the germline V gene. With V trimmed by 5 bases and J by 5 bases, 6 bases remained unmatched. The CDR3 spans 15 residues. CDR3 DNA: TGTGCCAGCAGCATCACTAGCGGGGGGGCCCACGAGCAGTACTTC. This encodes CASSITSGGAHEQYF.

V usage is TRBV18 and J usage is TRBJ2-3, with D possibly matching TRBD1 (5 bases). CDR1 KGHSH and CDR2 LQKENI come from the germline V gene. The CDR3 contains 14 residues. Trimming removed 8 bases at V and 7 bases at J, with 19 bases between. The CDR3 DNA reads as TGTGCCAGCATGAGCCCAGGGTTATTGAATACGCAGTATTTT. Residues: CASMSPGLLNTQYF.

The chain recombines TRBV19 with TRBJ1-1, with 10 bases that match TRBD1. This CDR3 is 14 amino acids long. The ends lost 4 bases at V and 9 bases at J; junction bases unmatched: 8. Per germline, CDR1 LNHDA and CDR2 SQIVND (reference sequence). CDR3 sequence: CASSRGQGEVKAFF. The CDR3 DNA reads TGTGCCAGTAGTAGAGGACAGGGGGAGGTTAAAGCTTTCTTT.